This is a list of T cell receptor beta chains from one sample in a study of blood T cell repertoires in COVID-19. The table came from immunoSEQ multiplex PCR; TCRdb's copy has only in-frame clones and leaves some out. This sample yields 130,000 or so clones, of which just over 85% are seen a single time; 1.5% belongs to the top ten. The sequencing sample was made of peripheral blood. The receptors originated from a woman aged 55-70 years with acute or convalescent COVID-19. The CDR3 runs from the conserved cysteine through the conserved F or W. D genes are given only for firm matches. A clone size is listed for some rows: how often the clone was seen (once, few, many), or a class if it is expanded.

V	length	size	J	D	DNA	CDR3
TRBV13	15	.	TRBJ2-7	.	TGTGCCAGCAGCCGCGGGTCAGAGGCTTCCTACGAGCAGTACTTC	CASSRGSEASYEQYF
TRBV27	15	.	TRBJ1-2	.	TGTGCCAGCAGTCCAACAGGGAACCTTAACTATGGCTACACCTTC	CASSPTGNLNYGYTF
TRBV9	16	.	TRBJ1-2	TRBD1	TGTGCCAGCAGCGGACTAGGGGGGAGACAGGGGTTTGGCTACACCTTC	CASSGLGGRQGFGYTF
TRBV3-1/TRBV3-2	14	.	TRBJ2-2	.	TGTGCCAGCAGCCAACAAGGGGGCACCGGGGAGCTGTTTTTT	CASSQQGGTGELFF
TRBV12-3/TRBV12-4	13	.	TRBJ1-5	.	TGTGCCAGCAGCCTTGGGCAGAATCAGCCCCAGCATTTT	CASSLGQNQPQHF
TRBV5-1	13	.	TRBJ1-1	TRBD1	TGCGCCAGCAGCCACGACAGGGTGGCTGGCGCTTTCTTT	CASSHDRVAGAFF
TRBV6-5	13	.	TRBJ1-1	TRBD1	TGTGCCAGCACCGACAGGGTTGGCACTGAAGCTTTCTTT	CASTDRVGTEAFF
TRBV6-6	15	.	TRBJ1-5	.	TGTGCCAGCAGTTACTCGATTCAGAACAATCAGCCCCAGCATTTT	CASSYSIQNNQPQHF
TRBV5-1	15	.	TRBJ2-3	.	TGCGCCAGCAGCTTGGGCGGGCCGAGCACAGATACGCAGTATTTT	CASSLGGPSTDTQYF
TRBV6-2/TRBV6-3	17	.	TRBJ2-3	.	TGTGCCAGCAGTTACCAACCGGCAGGGACTAGCACAGATACGCAGTATTTT	CASSYQPAGTSTDTQYF
TRBV28	13	.	TRBJ1-2	TRBD1	TGTGCCAGCAGCCAGACAGGGAACTATGGCTACACCTTC	CASSQTGNYGYTF
TRBV30	13	.	TRBJ2-5	.	TGTGCCTGGAGTAAACAGTTCCAAGAGACCCAGTACTTC	CAWSKQFQETQYF
TRBV19	15	once	TRBJ2-7	TRBD2	TGTGCCAGTAGTATAACCGCGCGCGGGGGTGGTGAGCAGTACTTC	CASSITARGGGEQYF
TRBV29-1	17	.	TRBJ1-5	TRBD1	TGCAGCGTATCGGACAGGGAGTTATCCCCGGGCAATCAGCCCCAGCATTTT	CSVSDRELSPGNQPQHF
TRBV19	13	.	TRBJ1-3	.	TGTGCCAGTACACCATCGGGACTTAACACCATATATTTT	CASTPSGLNTIYF
TRBV5-1	11	.	TRBJ2-2	.	TGCGCCAGCAGCTTGGCAAGGGAGCTGTTTTTT	CASSLARELFF
TRBV6-5	16	once	TRBJ2-7	.	TGTGCCAGCAGTTACGGTGACATAACTCTATCTTACGAGCAGTACTTC	CASSYGDITLSYEQYF
TRBV20-1	16	.	TRBJ2-3	TRBD2	TGCAGTGCTAGTAGACTAGCGGGGACTTCGACAGATACGCAGTATTTT	CSASRLAGTSTDTQYF
TRBV7-9	14	.	TRBJ2-7	TRBD1	TGTGCCAGCAGCCCCGGGACAGGGCTCTACGAGCAGTACTTC	CASSPGTGLYEQYF
TRBV5-4	15	.	TRBJ1-1	.	TGTGCCAGCAGTTATCCGGGACAAATGAACACTGAAGCTTTCTTT	CASSYPGQMNTEAFF
TRBV4-3	15	.	TRBJ1-6	.	TGCGCCAGCAGCCAAGATGCTGGGAGGATGTGGCCCCTCCACTTT	CASSQDAGRMWPLHF
TRBV9	15	.	TRBJ2-1	TRBD2	TGTGCCAGCTCCCCGGGGGGACGCTCCTACAATGAGCAGTTCTTC	CASSPGGRSYNEQFF
TRBV6-6	15	.	TRBJ1-1	.	TGTGCCAGCAACTACGGGACAAGGGGGAACACTGAAGCTTTCTTT	CASNYGTRGNTEAFF
TRBV28	14	.	TRBJ2-5	TRBD1	TGTGCCAGCAGGACAGGGTGGGCGGTAGAGACCCAGTACTTC	CASRTGWAVETQYF
TRBV5-1	15	.	TRBJ2-7	.	TGCGCCAGCAGCGACCCCGACAGGTCCCCCTACGAGCAGTACTTC	CASSDPDRSPYEQYF
TRBV11-2	18	.	TRBJ2-6	.	TGTGCCAGCAGCTTAGATAATGGAGTGAGTTCTGGGGCCAACGTCCTGACTTTC	CASSLDNGVSSGANVLTF
TRBV6-5	14	.	TRBJ2-5	TRBD1	TGTGCCAGCAGTACTTACAGGGGGCGCGAGACCCAGTACTTC	CASSTYRGRETQYF
TRBV9	14	.	TRBJ2-3	.	TGTGCCAGCAGCTACCCGGGAATGGCAGATACGCAGTATTTT	CASSYPGMADTQYF
TRBV30	14	.	TRBJ1-4	.	TGTGCCTGGAGCTCGACAAGAAGTAATGAAAAACTGTTTTTT	CAWSSTRSNEKLFF
TRBV18	16	.	TRBJ2-5	TRBD2	TGTGCCAGCTCACTTCTACTAGCGGGGTTCCAAGAGACCCAGTACTTC	CASSLLLAGFQETQYF
TRBV13	18	.	TRBJ2-2	TRBD2	TGTGCCAGCAGCAAGGGACTAGCGGGGGCCCCGAACACCGGGGAGCTGTTTTTT	CASSKGLAGAPNTGELFF
TRBV9	14	.	TRBJ1-1	.	TGTGCCAGCACCAGAGGGCAGTTGAACACTGAAGCTTTCTTT	CASTRGQLNTEAFF
TRBV5-5	16	once	TRBJ2-1	TRBD1	TGTGCCAGCAGCTTGGCCGACAGGGCTTTGGTCAATGAGCAGTTCTTC	CASSLADRALVNEQFF
TRBV25-1	15	.	TRBJ1-3	TRBD1	TGTGCCAGCAGTGGAGACGGGACAGTCGGAAACACCATATATTTT	CASSGDGTVGNTIYF
TRBV3-1/TRBV3-2	16	.	TRBJ2-7	TRBD2	TGTGCCAGCAGCCAAGATTCTAGCGGGGGGAAATACGAGCAGTACTTC	CASSQDSSGGKYEQYF
TRBV6-5	14	.	TRBJ2-7	.	TGTGCCAGCAGTTACTCCGGGGAAAGCTACGAGCAGTACTTC	CASSYSGESYEQYF
TRBV5-4	15	few	TRBJ1-2	.	TGTGCCAGCAGCCCCCCCACAGGGATTAACTATGGCTACACCTTC	CASSPPTGINYGYTF
TRBV3-1/TRBV3-2	17	.	TRBJ1-1	.	TGTGCCAGCAGCCAAGCACGGGGGTATTCGTTAAACACTGAAGCTTTCTTT	CASSQARGYSLNTEAFF
TRBV29-1	14	.	TRBJ2-2	TRBD1	TGCAGCGTTCTAGGGACAGAAATCACCGGGGAGCTGTTTTTT	CSVLGTEITGELFF
TRBV6-2/TRBV6-3	16	.	TRBJ1-6	.	TGTGCCAGCAGTTACTCGACCGGGTATTGGAATTCACCCCTCCACTTT	CASSYSTGYWNSPLHF